Listed below are T cell receptor beta chains from one sample, sequenced in a study of cytomegalovirus exposure and HLA in healthy donors. The repertoire was sequenced with immunoSEQ multiplex PCR; TCRdb's copy has only in-frame clones and lacks some. Of approximately 200,000 clones in the sample, about 81% were seen once. Sequenced sample: PBMCs. All receptors come from a woman in her thirties in good health and CMV-seronegative. Each CDR3 is given with its conserved first and last residue. A D gene is named only where the DNA matches it firmly. Clone size is shown for a subset of rows, as once, few, many or a class of expanded clone.

.	TRBJ1-2	TRBV19	.	CASSRQGGSSGYTF	TGTGCCAGTAGTCGTCAGGGTGGGTCATCGGGCTACACCTTC
.	TRBJ2-2	TRBV5-1	TRBD1	CASSLRDRGSTGELFF	TGCGCCAGCAGCCTGCGGGACAGGGGCAGCACCGGGGAGCTGTTTTTT
few	TRBJ1-1	TRBV5-1	TRBD1	CASSLVQSGGHTEAFF	TGCGCCAGCAGCTTGGTACAATCAGGGGGCCACACTGAAGCTTTCTTT
.	TRBJ1-1	TRBV7-9	.	CASSPPLFGNTEAFF	TGTGCCAGCAGCCCCCCCCTGTTTGGCAACACTGAAGCTTTCTTT
.	TRBJ2-3	TRBV7-9	TRBD2	CASSLTRLAITDTQYF	TGTGCCAGCAGCTTAACGCGACTAGCGATAACAGATACGCAGTATTTT
once	TRBJ1-5	TRBV28	.	CASSFQAGVQPQHF	TGTGCCAGCAGTTTTCAGGCAGGGGTTCAGCCCCAGCATTTT
.	TRBJ2-7	TRBV2	.	CASSEVQGNEQYF	TGTGCCAGCAGTGAAGTCCAGGGGAACGAGCAGTACTTC
.	TRBJ2-3	TRBV30	TRBD2	CAWELSRLARTDTQYF	TGTGCCTGGGAGCTGTCACGACTAGCTCGCACAGATACGCAGTATTTT
.	TRBJ1-1	TRBV5-1	TRBD1	CASSGQGRDTEAFF	TGCGCCAGCAGCGGACAGGGGAGGGACACTGAAGCTTTCTTT
once	TRBJ2-7	TRBV10-2	.	CASSVAPSYEQYF	TGCGCCAGCAGTGTCGCGCCAAGCTACGAGCAGTACTTC
.	TRBJ2-3	TRBV7-6	.	CASKAVGTDTQYF	TGTGCCAGCAAAGCGGTGGGAACAGATACGCAGTATTTT
.	TRBJ1-6	TRBV5-1	TRBD1	CASSSGYGQAYNSPLHF	TGCGCCAGCAGTTCGGGATATGGACAGGCCTATAATTCACCCCTCCACTTT
.	TRBJ1-2	TRBV21-1	.	CASSNVKGHYGYTF	TGTGCCAGCAGCAACGTAAAGGGGCACTATGGCTACACCTTC
.	TRBJ2-7	TRBV6-1	.	CASSEVVGESITYEQYF	TGTGCCAGCAGTGAAGTGGTGGGCGAGTCAATCACCTACGAGCAGTACTTC
.	TRBJ2-1	TRBV7-6	TRBD2	CASSRTSGRGNEQFF	TGTGCCAGCAGCCGGACTAGCGGGAGGGGGAATGAGCAGTTCTTC
once	TRBJ2-7	TRBV6-5	TRBD2	CASSAWGLAVGEQYF	TGTGCCAGCAGTGCCTGGGGACTAGCGGTAGGTGAGCAGTACTTC
.	TRBJ2-5	TRBV4-1	.	CASSQVQTGQTQYF	TGCGCCAGCAGCCAAGTTCAAACAGGGCAGACCCAGTACTTC